Below are 28 T cell receptor beta chains sequenced from a single sample in a study of vaccination and CD4 T cells after COVID-19. As for time point: late sampling 161 to 241 days after vaccination in a few convalescent patients. Stated treatment: 10-day PBMC culture with coronavirus spike peptide pools or control peptides (ViraFEST assay). Their specific antigens are unknown. Cultured CD4+ T-cell DNA underwent Oncomine TCR Beta short-read sequencing. TCRdb itself ran the PCR reads through MiXCR, one entry per CDR3 protein. Of roughly 18,000 distinct CDR3 sequences detected, about 50% appear once; the ten largest clones hold approximately 18%. The sample in question was CD4+ T cells from blood, cultured in vitro, obtained about 7 months after SARS-CoV-2 vaccination. The receptor set was obtained from a human donor who had recovered from COVID-19.

The table lists this clonotype with a few counts. The gene calls are TRBV7-9 and TRBJ2-5; 7 bases fit TRBD1. The germline gives CDR1 SEHNR, CDR2 FQNEAQ (reference sequence). CDR3 length equals 15 residues. Losses at the gene ends were 2 bases for V and 7 bases for J; bases not matched to a gene: 10. CDR3 sequence reads: CASSLYGTVDGTQYF. The CDR3 DNA sequence: TGTGCCAGCAGCTTATATGGGACAGTGGATGGGACCCAGTACTTC.

J is TRBJ1-1 and V is TRBV20-1; D ambiguous. Per germline, CDR1 DFQATT and CDR2 SNEGSKA (reference sequence). This CDR3 spans 13 amino acids. Trimming left V 3 bases short and J 6 bases short, with 14 bases between. The chain's CDR3 is CSARATIPSEAFF. CDR3 bases: TGCAGTGCTAGGGCGACAATTCCCTCTGAAGCTTTCTTT.

This clonotype was picked up a small number of times. V usage is TRBV19 and J usage is TRBJ2-5, with 7 bases aligning to TRBD2. The CDR3 totals 17 residues. V shed 7 bases and J 7 bases; nucleotides not matched to a gene: 21. Germline CDR1 and CDR2: LNHDA and SQIVND (reference sequence). The CDR3 DNA is TGTGCCAGTACTCCCTCCGGGCGGGAGAGCCCGAGGGGGACCCAGTACTTC. It encodes CASTPSGRESPRGTQYF.

The chain joins TRBV7-9 to TRBJ2-3; D is perhaps TRBD1 (5 bases). The CDR3 has 13 residues. V lost 3 bases and J 7 bases, leaving 11 bases between the germline ends. CDR1 is SEHNR, CDR2 FQNEAQ, per germline (reference sequence). This chain's CDR3 is CASSFVGPNTQYF. For the CDR3, the DNA is TGTGCCAGCAGCTTTGTGGGGCCTAATACGCAGTATTTT.

V is TRBV14 and J is TRBJ2-5; TRBD1 is a possible D gene (7 bases). Germline CDR1 is SGHDN and CDR2 is FVKESK. The CDR3 totals 14 residues. V was trimmed by 4 bases and J by 3 bases, leaving 12 bases between them. DNA of the CDR3: TGTGCCAGCAGCCCAGGGGGGCTAGAAGAGACCCAGTACTTC. It codes for CASSPGGLEETQYF.

The CDR3 loop reads CAWGTAGGSPLHF. The CDR3 DNA sequence: TGTGCCTGGGGGACGGCCGGTGGCTCACCCCTCCACTTT. The V gene is TRBV30, the J gene TRBJ1-6, with D possibly matching TRBD1 (5 bases). From germline, CDR1 is GTSNPN and CDR2 SVGIG (reference sequence). Trimming stripped 5 bases from V and 10 bases from J, with 15 bases between. The CDR3 runs to 13 residues. Full variable domain (rest looked up from reference TRBV30 and TRBJ1-6): SQTIHQWPATLVQPVGSPLSLECTVEGTSNPNLYWYRQAAGRGLQLLFYSVGIGQISSEVPQNLSASRPQDRQFILSSKKLLLSDSGFYLCAWGTAGGSPLHFGNGTRLTVT.

The chain combines TRBV11-3 with TRBJ2-5; 8 bases are a match to TRBD1. The CDR3 totals 16 residues. Germline V gene sequence: CDR1 SGHNT, CDR2 YENEEA. Trimming at V came to 1 base and at J to 1 base, leaving 5 bases not matched to a gene. DNA for the CDR3: TGTGCCAGCAGCTTAGTAGGGACAGGTCTCCAAGAGACCCAGTACTTC. Translating gives CASSLVGTGLQETQYF.

In this sample, this clonotype is medium-sized. DNA for the CDR3: TGTGCCAGCAGTTCACTACGGACTAGCACAGATACGCAGTATTTT. Protein: CASSSLRTSTDTQYF. The chain links TRBV6-2 or TRBV6-3 to TRBJ2-3, with a possible D match to TRBD2 (5 bases). The CDR3 extends over 15 amino acids. The V end was cut by 4 bases, the J end by 0 bases, with 11 bases between. CDR1 and CDR2 (germline): MNHEY, SVGEGT.

CDR3 protein: CASSTGGGPKTQYF. The CDR3, as DNA: TGTGCCAGCAGCACCGGGGGGGGGCCCAAGACCCAGTACTTC. The chain carries TRBV7-9 and TRBJ2-5, with 8 bases aligning to TRBD2. Germline assignment: CDR1 SEHNR and CDR2 FQNEAQ (reference sequence). This CDR3 has 14 residues. With 5 bases clipped from V and 6 bases from J, the junction kept 8 bases outside the gene matches.

V gene TRBV20-1 combines with J gene TRBJ1-1, with TRBD1 as a possible D gene (6 bases). Germline CDR1 reads DFQATT; CDR2 reads SNEGSKA (reference sequence). The V end lost 0 bases, the J end lost 4 bases, and 15 bases lay between the germline ends. The CDR3 has 15 residues. CDR3 residues: CSARDPRKQGTEAFF. CDR3 coding DNA: TGCAGTGCTAGAGATCCCCGTAAACAGGGCACTGAAGCTTTCTTT.

V and J are TRBV20-1 and TRBJ2-7, with D possibly being TRBD2 (5 bases). V was cut by 5 bases and J by 4 bases, with 18 bases left in between. CDR1 is DFQATT, CDR2 SNEGSKA, per germline (reference sequence). The CDR3 length is 14 residues. Here the CDR3 reads CSARPRRTGYEQYF. The CDR3 region has the DNA TGCAGTGCTCGGCCTAGAAGGACTGGTTACGAGCAGTACTTC.

The rearrangement links TRBV14 to TRBJ2-5; D possibly corresponds to TRBD1 (5 bases). The germline CDR1 and CDR2 sequences are SGHDN and FVKESK. The CDR3 runs to 13 residues. Trimming left V 4 bases short and J 1 base short, with 7 bases between. The CDR3 sequence is CASSRQLQETQYF. The CDR3 DNA follows: TGTGCCAGCAGCCGACAGCTCCAAGAGACCCAGTACTTC.

By share, this clonotype counts as large. This chain joins TRBV21-1 and TRBJ2-5; the listed D gene, TRBD1, was not tested against the DNA. TRBV21-1 is deemed a pseudogene. This CDR3 has 17 amino acids. The CDR3 protein is CASSKEGQGGIQETQYF. The CDR3 bases are TGTGCCAGCAGCAAAGAGGGACAGGGGGGGATTCAAGAGACCCAGTACTTC.

V usage is TRBV6-4 and J usage is TRBJ1-2; D is unresolved. Germline CDR1 MRHNA, CDR2 SNTAGT. CDR3 length: 15 amino acids. V was trimmed by 0 bases and J by 0 bases, leaving 8 bases between them. In DNA form, the CDR3 reads TGTGCCAGCAGTGACTCAGGGAGTCCTAACTATGGCTACACCTTC. Protein product: CASSDSGSPNYGYTF.

This rearrangement joins TRBV2 to TRBJ1-5; 11 bases match TRBD1. The CDR3 runs to 14 residues. Trimming removed 4 bases from V and 5 bases from J; junction bases left unmatched: 1. The germline gives CDR1 SNHLY, CDR2 FYNNEI. The CDR3 region has the DNA TGTGCCAGCAGTGGGACAGGGGGCCATCAGCCCCAGCATTTT. Residues: CASSGTGGHQPQHF.

The V and J genes are TRBV19 and TRBJ2-7; TRBD2 might be the D (6 bases). From germline, CDR1 is LNHDA and CDR2 SQIVND (reference sequence). Trimming shortened V by 6 bases and J by 7 bases, and 28 bases separated the two germline ends. This CDR3 has 17 amino acids. This CDR3 is CASSHDWGTLLTSEQYF. For the CDR3, the DNA is TGTGCCAGTAGCCACGACTGGGGGACTCTACTTACTTCGGAGCAGTACTTC.

The chain uses TRBV15 and TRBJ1-6, with D hard to call. Germline V gene sequence: CDR1 LNHNV, CDR2 YYDKDF (reference sequence). V lost 0 bases and J 8 bases, leaving 11 bases between the germline ends. This CDR3 is 15 amino acids long. This CDR3 is CATSRDLSRDSPLHF. The CDR3 nucleotides read TGTGCCACCAGCAGAGATTTAAGTAGGGATTCACCCCTCCACTTT.

The V call is TRBV7-2, the J call TRBJ1-1; D is unclear. The CDR3 extends over 13 amino acids. V was pared by 3 bases and J by 4 bases, with 9 bases between. Germline CDR1 reads SGHTA; CDR2 reads FQGNSA. The CDR3 bases are TGTGCCAGCAGCTTTAGTAGGTCCACTGAAGCTTTCTTT. It translates to CASSFSRSTEAFF.

The rearrangement uses TRBV12-3 or TRBV12-4 and TRBJ1-2; 8 bases agree with TRBD1. V dropped 6 bases and J dropped 8; count of bases not matched to a gene: 11. The CDR3 consists of 14 residues. Here the CDR3 DNA reads TGTGCCAGCAGCTTACGTCTGACAGGGGAAGGCTACACCTTC. Translating it yields CASSLRLTGEGYTF.

This clonotype was picked up a small number of times. This chain uses TRBV20-1 with TRBJ1-5; the match to TRBD1 covers 12 bases. V shed 0 bases, J shed 10 bases, and the junction held 10 bases outside the gene matches. The CDR3 is made up of 16 amino acids. Germline CDR1 and CDR2: DFQATT and SNEGSKA (reference sequence). The CDR3 spells CSAREIGTGGSPPQHF. CDR3 DNA sequence: TGCAGTGCTAGAGAGATAGGGACAGGGGGCTCACCTCCCCAGCATTTT.

This clonotype showed up just a few times. The chain is built from TRBV6-1 and TRBJ1-6, with 7 bases fitting TRBD1. The junction had 3 bases not matched to a gene; V was cut back by 0 bases and J by 10 bases. The CDR3 totals 14 residues. Germline V lookup: CDR1 MNHNS, CDR2 SASEGT. CDR3 bases: TGTGCCAGCAGTGAAGCCGGCAGGGGGTCACCCCTCCACTTT. Translation gives CASSEAGRGSPLHF.

The chain joins TRBV7-6 to TRBJ1-5; D ambiguous. CDR3 length: 16 residues. The germline gives CDR1 SGHVS, CDR2 FNYEAQ. V was pared by 5 bases and J by 0 bases, with 14 bases between. CDR3 DNA: TGTGCCAGCAGCGCAAGGCCGGGAGATAGCAATCAGCCCCAGCATTTT. It translates to CASSARPGDSNQPQHF.

This CDR3 is CASTLELGRDGGYTF. The CDR3, as DNA: TGTGCCAGCACCCTCGAATTGGGCAGGGATGGTGGCTACACCTTC. V usage is TRBV21-1 and J usage is TRBJ1-2; the table's TRBD1 call for D was not verified on the DNA. TRBV21-1 is given as a pseudogene. The CDR3 extends over 15 amino acids.

This clonotype was recorded a few times. The V and J genes are TRBV12-3 or TRBV12-4 and TRBJ1-5, with TRBD1 matching over 9 bases. The J segment lost 11 bases and the V segment lost 4 bases, leaving 12 bases of the junction unmatched. The CDR3 is 15 amino acids. The CDR3 region has the DNA TGTGCCAGCAGTTCTAGGACAGGGGAAGGATTAGCCCAGCATTTT. The encoded protein is CASSSRTGEGLAQHF.

This clonotype was seen only once. This chain joins TRBV11-1 and TRBJ2-1; D remains unclear. In germline, CDR1 is SGHAT, CDR2 FQDESV (reference sequence). The CDR3 totals 12 residues. Trimming took off 5 bases at V and 10 bases at J, with 12 bases between the two ends. The CDR3: CASSQQEQEQFF. The DNA of the CDR3 is TGTGCCAGCAGCCAGCAGGAACAGGAGCAGTTCTTC.

There are a few counts of this clonotype. This sequence joins TRBV21-1 and TRBJ1-1; TRBD1, as called in the table, went unchecked against the DNA. TRBV21-1 is an annotated pseudogene. CDR3 size: 14 residues. This CDR3 is CASSSNTDTCEAFF. As DNA, the CDR3 is TGTGCCAGCAGCAGCAATACGGACACTTGTGAAGCTTTCTTT.

The rearrangement links TRBV6-1 to TRBJ1-2; the D gene is possibly TRBD1 (6 bases). Germline V lookup: CDR1 MNHNS, CDR2 SASEGT. V gave up 5 bases and J gave up 6 bases, with 19 bases separating them. The CDR3 loop spans 15 amino acids. Here the CDR3 reads CASSLLGGAQDGYTF. The DNA of the CDR3 is TGTGCCAGCAGTCTCCTGGGGGGGGCGCAGGATGGCTACACCTTC.

This clonotype occurred once. The CDR3 DNA is TGTGCCAGCAGTGAAACCCCAGGGGCCGGAAACACCATATATTTT. This encodes CASSETPGAGNTIYF. The chain is built from TRBV6-1 and TRBJ1-3, with D possibly being TRBD1 (6 bases). V was trimmed by 2 bases and J by 4 bases, leaving 12 bases between them. The V gene's germline CDR1 is MNHNS and CDR2 SASEGT. The CDR3 has 15 amino acids.